This T cell receptor (beta chain) was profiled in a study of blood T cells in healthy people across ages. Trimming took off 0 bases at V and 11 bases at J, with 8 bases between the two ends. Germline-derived CDR1 and CDR2 are SGDLS and YYNGEE. This CDR3 spans 11 amino acids. A sample-barcoded 5' primer and a J-beta primer mix were used in a second PCR of roughly 7 to 12 cycles. MiXCR was run by TCRdb on the 5' RACE reads, yielding one entry per CDR3 protein. The table shows about 1,400,000 distinct CDR3 sequences, with approximately 59% occurring only once. This receptor was obtained from a man younger than 30 in good health. The sample consisted of blood. The chain has TRBV9 and TRBJ1-2; D not certain. The CDR3 DNA reads TGTGCCAGCAGCGTAGATCAGCCATACACCTTC. This sequence encodes CASSVDQPYTF.